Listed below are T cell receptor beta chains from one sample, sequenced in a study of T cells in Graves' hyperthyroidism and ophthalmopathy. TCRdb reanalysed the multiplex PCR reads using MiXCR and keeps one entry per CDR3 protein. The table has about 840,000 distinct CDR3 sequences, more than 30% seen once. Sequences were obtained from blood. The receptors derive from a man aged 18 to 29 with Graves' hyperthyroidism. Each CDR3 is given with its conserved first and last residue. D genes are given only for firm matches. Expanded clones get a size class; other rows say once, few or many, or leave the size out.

TGTGCCAGCAGCGGGCGGGACAGCTCCTATAATTCACCCCTCCACTTT,CASSGRDSSYNSPLHF,16,TRBV9,TRBD1,many,TRBJ1-6
TGTGCCAGCAGCCAGGACAGGGGGCGCGGTCAGCCCCAGCATTTT,CASSQDRGRGQPQHF,15,TRBV7-8,TRBD1,few,TRBJ1-5
TGTGCCAGTAGTAGTGTGCGAGGGGCGGACGGACCTACCAACGTCCTGACTTTC,CASSSVRGADGPTNVLTF,18,TRBV19,NA,many,TRBJ2-6
TGTGCCAGCAGTACTAGTAAGGGGGAGACCCAGTACTTC,CASSTSKGETQYF,13,TRBV6-5,NA,NA,TRBJ2-5
TGTGCCAGCAGTTCCCGACTAGCGCGGGCAGGGGCCCAGTACTTC,CASSSRLARAGAQYF,15,TRBV12-3/TRBV12-4,TRBD2,NA,TRBJ2-5
TGTGCCAGCAGCTTGCGGCGGTCTGAAGCTTTCTTT,CASSLRRSEAFF,12,TRBV12-3/TRBV12-4,NA,few,TRBJ1-1
TGTGCCAGCAAGACTCTCTATGGCTACACCTTC,CASKTLYGYTF,11,TRBV7-9,NA,many,TRBJ1-2
TGTGCCAGCAGTGCCGGGACCATCTATGGCTACACCTTC,CASSAGTIYGYTF,13,TRBV12-3/TRBV12-4,NA,NA,TRBJ1-2
TGTGCCATCAGTGAGGAAACTGGGGCCAACGTCCTGACTTTC,CAISEETGANVLTF,14,TRBV10-3,NA,many,TRBJ2-6
TGTGCCAGCAGTGGGGGACAGGGAGATTTCTACGAGCAGTACTTC,CASSGGQGDFYEQYF,15,TRBV7-9,TRBD1,few,TRBJ2-7
TGTGCCGGCAGTTCTACAGGGACCGGGGAGCTGTTTTTT,CAGSSTGTGELFF,13,TRBV7-2,NA,NA,TRBJ2-2
TGTGCCAGCAGCTACGGGGACAGGGTTAACGAGCAGTACTTC,CASSYGDRVNEQYF,14,TRBV7-2,TRBD1,NA,TRBJ2-7
TGCAGTCCTTGGACAGGCACCGGGGAGCTGTTTTTT,CSPWTGTGELFF,12,TRBV29-1,TRBD1,NA,TRBJ2-2
TGTGCCAGCAGGCCCGACTGGACGCCGCCCTACGAGCAGTACTTC,CASRPDWTPPYEQYF,15,TRBV12-3/TRBV12-4,NA,few,TRBJ2-7
TGTGCCAGCAGCCAAGATTTGACTAGTCCCTACGAGCAGTACTTC,CASSQDLTSPYEQYF,15,TRBV9,NA,NA,TRBJ2-7
TGTGCCAGCAGCTTACGCGGACAGGGGGATCAGCCCCAGCATTTT,CASSLRGQGDQPQHF,15,TRBV7-2,TRBD1,many,TRBJ1-5
TGCAGTGCTAGAGATCTTCCTGAGAGGTCCCAGCATTTT,CSARDLPERSQHF,13,TRBV20-1,NA,few,TRBJ1-5
TGCGCCAGCAGATCCGGACAGCTCTACGAGCAGTACTTC,CASRSGQLYEQYF,13,TRBV5-1,NA,NA,TRBJ2-7
TGCGCCAGCAGCCAAGACGGGGGGAACGGCAATCAGCCCCAGCATTTT,CASSQDGGNGNQPQHF,16,TRBV4-1,NA,NA,TRBJ1-5
TGTGCCAGCAGTTACCAGGGTATAGACTATGGCTACACCTTC,CASSYQGIDYGYTF,14,TRBV25-1,NA,NA,TRBJ1-2
TGCAGCGCCCTCAGGGGTGGCTACACCTTC,CSALRGGYTF,10,TRBV29-1,NA,NA,TRBJ1-2
TGTGCCACCAAAGCAGGGATCCTGAGGGCTGGAAAACTGTTTTTT,CATKAGILRAGKLFF,15,TRBV10-3,NA,NA,TRBJ1-4
TGTGCCAGCAGTTACTCTCCAGGGGGCAATAGCAATCAGCCCCAGCATTTT,CASSYSPGGNSNQPQHF,17,TRBV10-3,TRBD1,once,TRBJ1-5
TGCAGTGCTAGAGATCCGGGGGTGGACACTGAAGCTTTCTTT,CSARDPGVDTEAFF,14,TRBV20-1,NA,NA,TRBJ1-1
TGTGCCAGCAGCCGGGAATACTACTACGAGCAGTACTTC,CASSREYYYEQYF,13,TRBV7-2,NA,few,TRBJ2-7
TGTGCCACCAGCAGACCGGACGGCCGCCGGACCCAGTACTTC,CATSRPDGRRTQYF,14,TRBV15,NA,many,TRBJ2-5
TGCAGCGTAGGTAACGACAGGGGAGAGACCCAGTACTTC,CSVGNDRGETQYF,13,TRBV29-1,TRBD1,NA,TRBJ2-5
TGTGCCACCAGCAGTACCGGGACAGCTTCCTACGAGCAGTACTTC,CATSSTGTASYEQYF,15,TRBV15,TRBD1,NA,TRBJ2-7
TGTGCCAGCAGCCGCACCGTTGGGAACACTGAAGCTTTCTTT,CASSRTVGNTEAFF,14,TRBV14,NA,few,TRBJ1-1
TGTGCCAGCAGCACCTCTGGACAGGGGAGATATACCGGGGAGCTGTTTTTT,CASSTSGQGRYTGELFF,17,TRBV7-6,TRBD1,few,TRBJ2-2
TGCAGTGCTAGCGGGAGCTCCTATAATTCACCCCTCCACTTT,CSASGSSYNSPLHF,14,TRBV20-1,NA,many,TRBJ1-6
TGTGCCAGCAGTCACAGACACTACAGGGGGAGGAACACTGAAGCTTTCTTT,CASSHRHYRGRNTEAFF,17,TRBV6-5,TRBD1,NA,TRBJ1-1
TGTGCCAGCAGCCTCCCCCTCGAAGGCTCTGGGGCCAACGTCCTGACTTTC,CASSLPLEGSGANVLTF,17,TRBV5-6,NA,few,TRBJ2-6
TGCAGTGCGACTGCCCGGACGGGGATGTACGAGCAGTACTTC,CSATARTGMYEQYF,14,TRBV20-1,NA,many,TRBJ2-7
TGCAGCGTGGACCCGGGGTTCAACTATGGCTACACCTTC,CSVDPGFNYGYTF,13,TRBV29-1,NA,many,TRBJ1-2
TGTGCCAGCAGCGACAGGGACGACTATGGCTACACCTTC,CASSDRDDYGYTF,13,TRBV7-9,TRBD1,NA,TRBJ1-2
TGTGCCAGCAGCTCCGGGGGGGCTCGAGAGACCCAGTACTTC,CASSSGGARETQYF,14,TRBV7-3,TRBD2,many,TRBJ2-5
TGTGCCAGCAGCGGGGAGGGGGCAGGAGAGACCAAGTACTTC,CASSGEGAGETKYF,14,TRBV12-3/TRBV12-4,NA,NA,TRBJ2-5
TGCAGCGTGGATAAACAGGGGGCGCGGGGCTACACCTTC,CSVDKQGARGYTF,13,TRBV29-1,TRBD1,many,TRBJ1-2
TGCAGTGATGACTATGGGACTGAAGCTTTCTTT,CSDDYGTEAFF,11,TRBV29-1,NA,NA,TRBJ1-1
TGTGCCAGCAGTTACTGGGACACGAGGGAGACCCAGTACTTC,CASSYWDTRETQYF,14,TRBV6-5,NA,few,TRBJ2-5
TGTGCCAGCAGTCCCCAGAGGGACAGGAACACCTACGAGCAGTACTTC,CASSPQRDRNTYEQYF,16,TRBV12-3/TRBV12-4,TRBD1,NA,TRBJ2-7
TGCGCCAGCAGCGGGGGCCAGGGGAGTGAAAAACTGTTTTTT,CASSGGQGSEKLFF,14,TRBV5-1,NA,many,TRBJ1-4
TGTGCCAGCAGTGAAGCTCAGGGTTTGGAAGCTTTCTTT,CASSEAQGLEAFF,13,TRBV6-5,NA,NA,TRBJ1-1